This T cell receptor (beta chain) comes out of a study of identical twins. This clonotype was observed a handful of times. The antigen is not known. Unique molecular identifiers were present on the cDNA, and a universal primer site came from template switching. TCRdb independently ran MiXCR on the 5' RACE reads; one entry per CDR3 protein. The top ten hold approximately 0.89% of the sample, which has hundreds of thousands of distinct CDR3 sequences, 8.6% seen once. Healthy Caucasian individuals made up all the donors. The study's findings and limits: Beta out-of-frame sequences displayed a weaker excess of sharing between twins. Beta clonotypes that were abundant in cord blood contained fewer insertions, a pattern absent from memory repertoires.

The germline CDR1 and CDR2 sequences are LNHNV and YYDKDF (reference sequence). V lost 0 bases to trimming and J lost 1 base, with 15 bases between them. The CDR3 covers 17 residues. The same sample was also used in a study of yellow fever vaccine responses in identical twins.

The V and J genes are TRBV15 and TRBJ1-2; unclear D gene. Sample: PBMCs. The origin of this receptor is a woman aged 18-29 years in good health. Here the CDR3 reads CATSRDRPRTINYGYTF. CDR3 DNA sequence: TGTGCCACCAGCAGAGATCGGCCCCGAACCATTAACTATGGCTACACCTTC.